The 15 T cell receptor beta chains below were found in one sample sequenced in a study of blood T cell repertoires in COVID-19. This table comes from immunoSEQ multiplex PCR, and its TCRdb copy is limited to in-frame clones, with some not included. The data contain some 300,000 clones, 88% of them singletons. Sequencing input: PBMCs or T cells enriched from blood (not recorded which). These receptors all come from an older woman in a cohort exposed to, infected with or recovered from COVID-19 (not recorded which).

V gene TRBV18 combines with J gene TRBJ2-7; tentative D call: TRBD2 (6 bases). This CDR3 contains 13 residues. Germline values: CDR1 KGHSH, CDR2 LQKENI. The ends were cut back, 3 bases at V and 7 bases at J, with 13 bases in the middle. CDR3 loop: CASSPPTLAEQYF. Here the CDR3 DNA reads TGTGCCAGCTCACCCCCCACCCTAGCGGAGCAGTACTTC.

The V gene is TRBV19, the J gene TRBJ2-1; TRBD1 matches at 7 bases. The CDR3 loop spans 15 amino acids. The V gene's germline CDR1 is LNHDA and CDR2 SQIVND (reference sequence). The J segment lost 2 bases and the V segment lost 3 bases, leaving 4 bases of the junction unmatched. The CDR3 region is CASSMGQHPYNEQFF. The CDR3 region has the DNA TGTGCCAGTAGTATGGGACAGCACCCCTACAATGAGCAGTTCTTC. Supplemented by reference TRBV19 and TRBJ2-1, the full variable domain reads DGGITQSPKYLFRKEGQNVTLSCEQNLNHDAMYWYRQDPGQGLRLIYYSQIVNDFQKGDIAEGYSVSREKKESFPLTVTSAQKNPTAFYLCASSMGQHPYNEQFFGPGTRLTVL.

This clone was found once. DNA of the CDR3: TGTGCCAGCAGCTCCGACACCGATCAGCCCCAGCATTTT. Protein sequence: CASSSDTDQPQHF. The chain combines TRBV7-3 with TRBJ1-5, with no clear D. Trimming removed 4 bases at V and 5 bases at J, with 9 bases between. CDR1 is SGHTA, CDR2 FQGTGA, per germline. The CDR3 sequence is 13 residues long.

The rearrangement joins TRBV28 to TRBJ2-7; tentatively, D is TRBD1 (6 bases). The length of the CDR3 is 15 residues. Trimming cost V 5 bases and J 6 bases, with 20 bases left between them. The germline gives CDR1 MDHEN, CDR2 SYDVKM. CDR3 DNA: TGTGCCAGCAGTCCCAACCCCTCACAGGGTGCCGAGCAGTACTTC. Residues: CASSPNPSQGAEQYF.

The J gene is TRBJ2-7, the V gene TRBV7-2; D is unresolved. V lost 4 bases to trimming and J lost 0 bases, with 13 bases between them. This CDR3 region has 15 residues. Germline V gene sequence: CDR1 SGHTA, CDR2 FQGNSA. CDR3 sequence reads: CASSSGSFFSYEQYF. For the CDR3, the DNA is TGTGCCAGCAGCTCCGGGTCCTTCTTCTCCTACGAGCAGTACTTC.

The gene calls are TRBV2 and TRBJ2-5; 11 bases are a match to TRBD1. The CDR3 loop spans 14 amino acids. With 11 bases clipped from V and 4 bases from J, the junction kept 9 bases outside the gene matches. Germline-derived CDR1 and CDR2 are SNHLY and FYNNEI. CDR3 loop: CASKRDRGSETQYF. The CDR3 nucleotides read TGTGCCTCAAAGAGGGACAGGGGGTCAGAGACCCAGTACTTC.

CDR3 in DNA: TGTGCCAGCAGCCGGTCCCAGGGGCTGAGCTCCTACGAGCAGTACTTC. Its translation: CASSRSQGLSSYEQYF. V and J are TRBV4-2 and TRBJ2-7; perhaps TRBD1 as D (6 bases). CDR3 size: 16 residues. The ends were cut back, 4 bases at V and 0 bases at J, with 16 bases in the middle. CDR1 is LGHNA and CDR2 is YNFKEQ in the germline V gene.

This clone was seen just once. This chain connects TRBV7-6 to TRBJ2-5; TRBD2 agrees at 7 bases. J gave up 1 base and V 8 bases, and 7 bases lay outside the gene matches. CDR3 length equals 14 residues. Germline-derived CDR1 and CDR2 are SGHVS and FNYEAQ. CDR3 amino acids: CASALGGFQETQYF. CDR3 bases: TGTGCCAGCGCCCTGGGGGGGTTCCAAGAGACCCAGTACTTC.

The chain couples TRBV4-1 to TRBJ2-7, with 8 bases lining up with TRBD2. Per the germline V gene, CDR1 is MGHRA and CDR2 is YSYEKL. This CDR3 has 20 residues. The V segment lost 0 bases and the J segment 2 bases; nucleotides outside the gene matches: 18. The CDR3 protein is CASSQDCGGREPCDPYEQYF. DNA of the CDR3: TGCGCCAGCAGCCAAGATTGCGGGGGGAGGGAGCCTTGTGATCCCTACGAGCAGTACTTC.

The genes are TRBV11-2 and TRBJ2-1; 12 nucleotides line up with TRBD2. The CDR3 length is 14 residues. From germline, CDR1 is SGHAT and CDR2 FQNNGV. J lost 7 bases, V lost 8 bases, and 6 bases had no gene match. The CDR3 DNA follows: TGTGCCAGCGCCAGGACTAGCGGGATTAATGAGCAGTTCTTC. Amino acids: CASARTSGINEQFF.

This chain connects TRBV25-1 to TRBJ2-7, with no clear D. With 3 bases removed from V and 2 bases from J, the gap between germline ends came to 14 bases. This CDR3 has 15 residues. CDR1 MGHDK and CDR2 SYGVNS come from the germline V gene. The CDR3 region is CASSDLLRSPYEQYF. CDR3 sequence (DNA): TGTGCCAGCAGTGATCTACTACGGTCGCCCTACGAGCAGTACTTC.

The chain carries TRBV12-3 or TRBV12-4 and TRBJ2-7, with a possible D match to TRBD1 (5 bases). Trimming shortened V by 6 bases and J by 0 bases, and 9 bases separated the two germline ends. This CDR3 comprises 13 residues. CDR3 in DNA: TGTGCCAGCAGGCCAACAGGCTCCTACGAGCAGTACTTC. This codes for CASRPTGSYEQYF.

This CDR3 reads CASSISESGYTF. The DNA of the CDR3 is TGTGCCAGTAGTATATCGGAGTCGGGCTACACCTTC. The rearrangement links TRBV19 to TRBJ1-2, with D unresolved. V was trimmed by 2 bases and J by 8 bases, leaving 9 bases between them. The CDR3 length is 12 residues. In germline, CDR1 is LNHDA, CDR2 SQIVND (reference sequence).

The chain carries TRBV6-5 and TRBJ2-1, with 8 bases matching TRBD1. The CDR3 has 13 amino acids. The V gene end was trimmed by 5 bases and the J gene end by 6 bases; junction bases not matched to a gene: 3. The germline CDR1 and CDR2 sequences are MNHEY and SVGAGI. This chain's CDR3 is CASSLGQGNEQFF. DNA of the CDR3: TGTGCCAGCAGTCTAGGACAGGGCAATGAGCAGTTCTTC.

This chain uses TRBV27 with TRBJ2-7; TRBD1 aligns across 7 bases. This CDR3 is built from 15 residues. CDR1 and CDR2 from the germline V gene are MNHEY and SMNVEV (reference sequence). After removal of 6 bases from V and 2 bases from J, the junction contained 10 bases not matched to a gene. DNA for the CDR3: TGTGCCAGCAGACCAACAGGGGTCTACCCCTACGAGCAGTACTTC. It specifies CASRPTGVYPYEQYF.